This TCR beta chain was profiled in a study of shared clonotypes between healthy human individuals. Naive CD8 cells, CD45RO-negative and positively selected for CCR7, excluded terminally differentiated effector memory CD45RA+ cells. The donors, healthy adults who were HIV-negative, had experienced no recent acute infections or vaccinations. Regarding the study as a whole: Non-shared clonotypes had lower generation probabilities than those shared by all four donors.

The CDR3 spans 15 residues. The V gene's germline CDR1 is SGHTA and CDR2 FQGNSA. Trimming cost V 5 bases and J 7 bases; bases outside gene matches: 14. The protocol was immunoSEQ multiplex PCR, while the TCRdb copy is restricted to in-frame clones and leaves out a portion. The table shows 2 million or so clones, with less than 95% occurring only once. Regarding this clone: What it binds is unknown.

Sequencing was performed on naive CD8+ T cells sorted from blood. The origin of this receptor is a man between 18 and 35 years old in good health. The V and J genes are TRBV7-2 and TRBJ2-7, with 7 bases matching TRBD1. CDR3 nucleotide sequence: TGTGCCAGCAGCGCCGTGACACAGGGGTCGCGGGAGCAGTACTTC. Its translation is CASSAVTQGSREQYF.